Following are 3 T cell receptor beta chains from one sample sequenced in a study of T cells in women clearing cervical HPV infection. Using immunoSEQ multiplex PCR, the repertoire was profiled, and TCRdb retains in-frame clones only, with some absent. Its table records some 30,000 clones. Sequencing was performed on blood buffy coat. The source is a woman aged 18 to 75 with a cervical HPV16 infection that either progressed to CIN3+ or cleared (not recorded which).

Judged by frequency, this clone is medium-sized. The CDR3 end falls 3 residues outside the read, so it is completed with the germline J gene. The chain is built from TRBV19 and TRBJ2-3; TRBD2 matches 8 bases. The germline gives CDR1 LNHDA, CDR2 SQIVND (reference sequence). The CDR3 covers 16 residues. After removal of 4 bases from V and 6 bases from J, the junction contained 12 bases not matched to a gene. The CDR3 sequence is CASSTRVAGGLDTQYF. The DNA read from the CDR3 is TGTGCCAGTAGTACCCGCGTCGCGGGAGGCCTCGATACG.

Remarks on this clone: The CDR3 goes on 3 residues after the read ends, and that part is filled in from the germline J gene. This rearrangement joins TRBV4-2 to TRBJ1-6; D is unclear. CDR3 size: 14 residues. Germline assignment: CDR1 LGHNA and CDR2 YNFKEQ. V was pared by 1 base and J by 7 bases, with 8 bases between. This CDR3 is CASSQARRNSPLHF. The CDR3 DNA, read in part, is TGTGCCAGCAGCCAAGCCAGGAGAAATTCACCC.

Note on this clone: The DNA ends 3 residues before the CDR3 does, and the rest of the CDR3 is filled in from the germline J gene. V gene TRBV5-4 combines with J gene TRBJ2-3; 8 bases agree with TRBD2. The CDR3 covers 16 residues. J was trimmed by 4 bases and V by 4 bases; bases with no gene match: 11. CDR1 and CDR2 from the germline V gene are SGHNT and YYREEE (reference sequence). The CDR3 is CASSKPGTRHSDTQYF. The DNA read from the CDR3 is TGTGCCAGCAGCAAACCCGGGACTAGACATTCAGATACG.